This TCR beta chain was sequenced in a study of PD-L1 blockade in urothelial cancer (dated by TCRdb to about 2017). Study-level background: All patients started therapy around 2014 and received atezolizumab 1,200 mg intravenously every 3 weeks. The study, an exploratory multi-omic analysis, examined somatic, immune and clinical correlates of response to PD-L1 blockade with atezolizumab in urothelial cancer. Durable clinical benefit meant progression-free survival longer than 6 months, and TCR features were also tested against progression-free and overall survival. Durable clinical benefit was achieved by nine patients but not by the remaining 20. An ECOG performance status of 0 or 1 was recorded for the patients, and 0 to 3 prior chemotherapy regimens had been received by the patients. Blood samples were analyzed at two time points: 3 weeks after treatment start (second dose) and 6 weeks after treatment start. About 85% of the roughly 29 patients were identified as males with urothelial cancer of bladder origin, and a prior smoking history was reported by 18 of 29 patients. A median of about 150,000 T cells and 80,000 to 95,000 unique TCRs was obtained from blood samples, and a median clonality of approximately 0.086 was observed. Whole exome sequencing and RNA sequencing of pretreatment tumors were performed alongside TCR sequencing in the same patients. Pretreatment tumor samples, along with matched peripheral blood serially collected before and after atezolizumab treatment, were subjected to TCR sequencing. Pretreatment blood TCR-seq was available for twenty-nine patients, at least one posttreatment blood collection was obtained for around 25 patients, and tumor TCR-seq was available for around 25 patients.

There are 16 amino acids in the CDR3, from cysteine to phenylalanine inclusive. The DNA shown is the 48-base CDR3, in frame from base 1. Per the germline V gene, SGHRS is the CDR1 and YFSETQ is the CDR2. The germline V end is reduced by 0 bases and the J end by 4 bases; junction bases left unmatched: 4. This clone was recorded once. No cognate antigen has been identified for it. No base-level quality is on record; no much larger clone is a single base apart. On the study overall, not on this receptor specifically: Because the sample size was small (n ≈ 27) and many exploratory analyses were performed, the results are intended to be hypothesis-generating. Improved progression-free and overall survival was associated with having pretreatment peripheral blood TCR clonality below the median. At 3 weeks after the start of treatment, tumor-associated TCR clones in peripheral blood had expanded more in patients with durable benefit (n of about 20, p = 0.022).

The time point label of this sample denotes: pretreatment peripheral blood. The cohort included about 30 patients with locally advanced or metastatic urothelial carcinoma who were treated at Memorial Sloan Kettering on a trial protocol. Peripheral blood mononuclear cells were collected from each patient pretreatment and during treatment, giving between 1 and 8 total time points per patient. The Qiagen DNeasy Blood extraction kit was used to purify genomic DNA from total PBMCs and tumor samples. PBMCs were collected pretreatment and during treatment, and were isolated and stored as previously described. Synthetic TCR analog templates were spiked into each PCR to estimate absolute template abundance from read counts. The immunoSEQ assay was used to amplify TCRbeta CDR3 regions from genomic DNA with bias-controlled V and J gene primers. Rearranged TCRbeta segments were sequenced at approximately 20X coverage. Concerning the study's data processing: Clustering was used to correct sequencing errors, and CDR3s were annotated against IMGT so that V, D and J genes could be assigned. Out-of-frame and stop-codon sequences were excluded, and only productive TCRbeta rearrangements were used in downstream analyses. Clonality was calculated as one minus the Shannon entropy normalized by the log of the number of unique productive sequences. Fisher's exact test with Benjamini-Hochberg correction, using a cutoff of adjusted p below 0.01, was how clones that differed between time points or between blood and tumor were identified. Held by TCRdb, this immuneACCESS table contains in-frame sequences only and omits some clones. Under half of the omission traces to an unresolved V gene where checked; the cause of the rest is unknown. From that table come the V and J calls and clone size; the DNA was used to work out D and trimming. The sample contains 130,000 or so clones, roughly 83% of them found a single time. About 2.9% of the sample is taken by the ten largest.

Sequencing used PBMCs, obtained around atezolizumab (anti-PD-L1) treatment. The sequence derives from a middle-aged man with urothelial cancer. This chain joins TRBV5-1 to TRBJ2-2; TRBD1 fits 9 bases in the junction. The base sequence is TGCGCCAGCAGCTTGGCCGGGACAGGGTCCACCGGGGAGCTGTTTTTT. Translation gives CASSLAGTGSTGELFF.